The 20 T cell receptor beta chains in this list originate from one sample, sequenced in a study of blood T cell repertoires in COVID-19. Method: immunoSEQ multiplex PCR; TCRdb's copy keeps in-frame clones and lacks some. This sample has about 220,000 clones, with 80% to 90% found just once. Sample: peripheral blood. Receptors originate from a man aged 40-50 years with acute or convalescent COVID-19.

This clone has a single count. The rearrangement joins TRBV2 to TRBJ1-1; 7 bases line up with TRBD1. Trimming cost V 6 bases and J 0 bases; bases outside gene matches: 13. This CDR3 region has 17 residues. From germline, CDR1 is SNHLY and CDR2 FYNNEI. CDR3 DNA sequence: TGTGCCAGCAGGATCGACAGGGTGGCACTGATGAACACTGAAGCTTTCTTT. Amino acids: CASRIDRVALMNTEAFF.

The J gene is TRBJ2-5, the V gene TRBV5-6, with a possible D match to TRBD2 (6 bases). Trimming cost V 4 bases and J 1 base, with 11 bases left between them. CDR1 is SGHDT and CDR2 is YYEEEE in the germline V gene. The CDR3 extends over 14 amino acids. The CDR3 spells CASSGRTFQETQYF. Here the CDR3 DNA reads TGTGCCAGCAGCGGGAGGACCTTCCAAGAGACCCAGTACTTC.

The chain joins TRBV28 to TRBJ2-7; 7 bases are a match to TRBD1. The CDR3 totals 16 residues. Trimming cost V 3 bases and J 7 bases; bases outside gene matches: 15. Looked up from germline, CDR1 is MDHEN and CDR2 is SYDVKM. CDR3 nucleotides: TGTGCCAGCAGTTTGATTAGGGACAGCATTGTGGGGGAGCAGTACTTC. This sequence encodes CASSLIRDSIVGEQYF. The entire variable domain, with the rest obtained from reference TRBV28 and TRBJ2-7, is as follows: DVKVTQSSRYLVKRTGEKVFLECVQDMDHENMFWYRQDPGLGLRLIYFSYDVKMKEKGDIPEGYSVSREKKERFSLILESASTNQTSMYLCASSLIRDSIVGEQYFGPGTRLTVT.

This clone was picked up one time. The chain uses TRBV29-1 and TRBJ2-7, with D possibly TRBD2 on 6 matching bases. Germline values: CDR1 SQVTM, CDR2 ANQGSEA. V dropped 6 bases and J dropped 1 base, with 16 bases sitting between them. CDR3 length: 14 amino acids. The CDR3 DNA reads TGCAGCGTCGCACACGGGAGACATTCCTACGAGCAGTACTTC. It is translated as CSVAHGRHSYEQYF.

This chain joins TRBV9 and TRBJ1-3; D unresolved. Trimming pared 4 bases from V and 0 bases from J, leaving 8 bases between. The CDR3 is 14 residues long. Per the germline V gene, CDR1 is SGDLS and CDR2 is YYNGEE. Here the CDR3 DNA reads TGTGCCAGCAGCCCAGTAAGCTCTGGAAACACCATATATTTT. As protein: CASSPVSSGNTIYF.

This clone was observed once. The J gene is TRBJ1-1, the V gene TRBV29-1, with D perhaps TRBD1 (5 bases). Germline values: CDR1 SQVTM, CDR2 ANQGSEA. This CDR3 is built from 11 residues. V was clipped by 7 bases and J by 6 bases, with 12 bases between them. The CDR3 region is CSARGVAEAFF. The CDR3 region has the DNA TGCAGCGCTCGGGGGGTTGCTGAAGCTTTCTTT.

This clone was seen just once. This chain uses TRBV18 with TRBJ2-2; D possibly corresponds to TRBD1 (5 bases). With 3 bases removed from V and 7 bases from J, the gap between germline ends came to 12 bases. The length of the CDR3 is 14 residues. Germline loops: CDR1 KGHSH, CDR2 LQKENI. CDR3 region: CASSPDKRNGELFF. In DNA, the CDR3 is TGTGCCAGCTCACCGGACAAGAGGAACGGGGAGCTGTTTTTT. The full variable domain, completed using reference TRBV18 and TRBJ2-2, is NAGVMQNPRHLVRRRGQEARLRCSPMKGHSHVYWYRQLPEEGLKFMVYLQKENIIDESGMPKERFSAEFPKEGPSILRIQQVVRGDSAAYFCASSPDKRNGELFFGEGSRLTVL.

This chain links TRBV19 with TRBJ2-1; TRBD2 agrees at 10 bases. CDR1 and CDR2 from the germline V gene are LNHDA and SQIVND (reference sequence). V gave up 5 bases and J gave up 0 bases; unmatched junction bases: 7. The CDR3 spans 17 residues. For the CDR3, the DNA is TGTGCCAGTAGTGGACTAGCGGAAACGAGCTCCTACAATGAGCAGTTCTTC. Protein: CASSGLAETSSYNEQFF.

The chain carries TRBV11-2 and TRBJ2-7; 10 bases are shared with TRBD2. The CDR3 loop spans 15 amino acids. Per the germline V gene, CDR1 is SGHAT and CDR2 is FQNNGV. V lost 3 bases to trimming and J lost 2 bases; unmatched junction nucleotides: 4. The CDR3 reads CASSFAAGGPYEQYF. Here the CDR3 DNA reads TGTGCCAGCAGCTTCGCAGCGGGAGGGCCCTACGAGCAGTACTTC.

The chain employs TRBV6-1 and TRBJ1-1; D is ambiguous. The germline gives CDR1 MNHNS, CDR2 SASEGT. V gave up 1 base and J gave up 3 bases, with 12 bases separating them. The length of the CDR3 is 15 residues. Here the CDR3 DNA reads TGTGCCAGCAGTGAAGAGCGGGTAGGATACACTGAAGCTTTCTTT. Translation gives CASSEERVGYTEAFF.

This clone was counted once. This chain links TRBV19 with TRBJ1-2; D is uncertain. The CDR3 loop spans 13 amino acids. The V and J ends lost 7 bases and 4 bases respectively, with 13 bases between them. Germline V lookup: CDR1 LNHDA, CDR2 SQIVND (reference sequence). CDR3 sequence: CASMEGSFYGYTF. The CDR3 DNA is TGTGCCAGTATGGAGGGATCTTTCTATGGCTACACCTTC.

This clone came up once. The chain joins TRBV27 to TRBJ2-7, with TRBD1 matching 7 bases. V was clipped by 7 bases and J by 2 bases; unmatched bases: 5. Germline CDR1 MNHEY, CDR2 SMNVEV (reference sequence). The CDR3 sequence is 13 residues long. In DNA, the CDR3 is TGTGCCAGCACCCGACAGGGAACCTACGAGCAGTACTTC. Translated, it gives CASTRQGTYEQYF.

The rearrangement joins TRBV18 to TRBJ2-5; weak D call: TRBD1 (5 bases). The CDR3 is 14 residues long. Germline loops: CDR1 KGHSH, CDR2 LQKENI. V was clipped by 4 bases and J by 4 bases, with 13 bases between them. The CDR3 protein is CASSLLDRGETQYF. The DNA of the CDR3 is TGTGCCAGCTCACTATTGGATAGGGGAGAGACCCAGTACTTC.

The chain carries TRBV9 and TRBJ1-5, with 7 nucleotides matching TRBD1. V shed 4 bases, J shed 4 bases, and the junction held 5 bases outside the gene matches. Germline assignment: CDR1 SGDLS and CDR2 YYNGEE. CDR3 size: 14 residues. The CDR3: CASSLGTANQPQHF. In DNA, the CDR3 is TGTGCCAGCAGCCTAGGGACAGCTAATCAGCCCCAGCATTTT.

J is TRBJ1-6 and V is TRBV19, with TRBD1 as a possible D gene (6 bases). The V end lost 5 bases, the J end lost 7 bases, and 15 bases lay between the germline ends. Germline lookup yields CDR1 LNHDA and CDR2 SQIVND (reference sequence). The CDR3 extends over 15 amino acids. CDR3: CASSWNRVQNSPLHF. The CDR3 DNA follows: TGTGCCAGTAGTTGGAACAGGGTTCAGAATTCACCCCTCCACTTT.

V usage is TRBV2 and J usage is TRBJ1-2; possible D gene TRBD1, 5 bases. The CDR3 consists of 14 residues. Per germline, CDR1 SNHLY and CDR2 FYNNEI. V lost 0 bases to trimming and J lost 8 bases, with 13 bases between them. The CDR3 bases are TGTGCCAGCAGTGAAGCGCTGGGGGGATCCGGCTACACCTTC. It codes for CASSEALGGSGYTF.

V usage is TRBV30 and J usage is TRBJ1-4; no definite D call. Trimming stripped 3 bases from V and 3 bases from J, with 11 bases between. Germline V gene lookup returns CDR1 GTSNPN and CDR2 SVGIG (reference sequence). The CDR3 runs to 14 residues. The CDR3 sequence: CAWSLLASNEKLFF. The CDR3 nucleotides read TGTGCCTGGAGCCTTCTGGCCTCTAATGAAAAACTGTTTTTT.

This rearrangement joins TRBV5-6 to TRBJ1-2; possibly TRBD1 for D (6 bases). Germline loops: CDR1 SGHDT, CDR2 YYEEEE. This CDR3 is built from 13 residues. The germline V and J ends were trimmed by 0 bases and 4 bases, with 7 bases remaining between them. The CDR3 bases are TGTGCCAGCAGCTTGGGAGGGGGCTATGGCTACACCTTC. Translating it yields CASSLGGGYGYTF.

The V call is TRBV14, the J call TRBJ1-4; possible D gene TRBD1, 6 bases. The ends were cut back, 0 bases at V and 1 base at J, with 12 bases in the middle. Germline values: CDR1 SGHDN, CDR2 FVKESK. The CDR3 covers 17 residues. The DNA for the CDR3 is TGTGCCAGCAGCCAAGATTTCAGGGGAGTAACTAATGAAAAACTGTTTTTT. This translates into CASSQDFRGVTNEKLFF.

The V call is TRBV27, the J call TRBJ2-3; a possible D gene is TRBD1 (6 bases). Looked up from germline, CDR1 is MNHEY and CDR2 is SMNVEV (reference sequence). V dropped 2 bases and J dropped 2 bases, with 11 bases sitting between them. The CDR3 is 15 amino acids. The CDR3 reads CASSLLAGVTDTQYF. CDR3 nucleotides: TGTGCCAGCAGTTTACTGGCAGGGGTCACAGATACGCAGTATTTT.